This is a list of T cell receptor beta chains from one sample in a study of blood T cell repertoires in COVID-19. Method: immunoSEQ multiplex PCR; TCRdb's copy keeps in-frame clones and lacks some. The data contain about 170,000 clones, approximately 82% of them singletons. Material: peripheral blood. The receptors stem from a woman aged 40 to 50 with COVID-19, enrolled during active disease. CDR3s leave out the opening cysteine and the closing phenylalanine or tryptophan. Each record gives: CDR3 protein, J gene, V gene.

ASRDRGTSNEKLF	TRBJ1-4	TRBV7-6
ASTGGRGYGYT	TRBJ1-2	TRBV2
ASSVTASDYEQY	TRBJ2-7	TRBV9
ATSRLTGRNQPQH	TRBJ1-5	TRBV15
ASSFRAGASDNEQF	TRBJ2-1	TRBV7-3
ASSRRSSGLGETQY	TRBJ2-5	TRBV7-8
AWSRSPGLAGGARTDTQY	TRBJ2-3	TRBV30
ATSRATGAGELF	TRBJ2-2	TRBV15
ASSSGPHQETQY	TRBJ2-5	TRBV9
ASSLSQGWNTEAF	TRBJ1-1	TRBV28
ASPSGRIGELF	TRBJ2-2	TRBV6-5
ASSAGGGYGYT	TRBJ1-2	TRBV19
ASSAFRGTGELF	TRBJ2-2	TRBV19
ASSHPLAGEETQY	TRBJ2-5	TRBV4-1
ASSPGTGSVWFCEQY	TRBJ2-7	TRBV11-3
ASSRRTGAYNEQF	TRBJ2-1	TRBV5-4
ASSPTAATNEKLF	TRBJ1-4	TRBV4-1
ASSGTWGRLAKNIQY	TRBJ2-4	TRBV6-1
ASSPPIRRQQETQY	TRBJ2-5	TRBV18
ASSLQGEGNTIY	TRBJ1-3	TRBV3-1/TRBV3-2
ASSLRGTYNEQF	TRBJ2-1	TRBV7-3
ASTPRGTPGELF	TRBJ2-2	TRBV27
ASSPGGPSGSDTQY	TRBJ2-3	TRBV7-9
ATSRDRDRGEKLF	TRBJ1-4	TRBV15
ASSFLKTDTQY	TRBJ2-3	TRBV28
ASSFAETGELF	TRBJ2-2	TRBV11-3
ASSLDPGQGREKLF	TRBJ1-4	TRBV7-9
ASSSRDRAVYGYT	TRBJ1-2	TRBV27
ASSLYDRAHEQY	TRBJ2-7	TRBV3-1/TRBV3-2
ASTISGRAWDEQF	TRBJ2-1	TRBV19
ASSLGQGANVEAF	TRBJ1-1	TRBV19
ASSLAYRANTEAF	TRBJ1-1	TRBV5-8
ASSQAILAEAF	TRBJ1-1	TRBV4-1
ASSLALREVNEQF	TRBJ2-1	TRBV5-6
SVGGTPGQGEYEQY	TRBJ2-7	TRBV29-1
ASSLEGRRDGYT	TRBJ1-2	TRBV11-2
ATSDRDWKNEQF	TRBJ2-1	TRBV24-1
ASSPATPPPWNEQF	TRBJ2-1	TRBV27
ASSLSSSGYNEQF	TRBJ2-1	TRBV7-3
ASSYLTGQNYGYT	TRBJ1-2	TRBV6-5
ASSIDHDIPRLNEQF	TRBJ2-1	TRBV19
ASSYGTPKETQY	TRBJ2-5	TRBV19
ASSEAWDTYEQY	TRBJ2-7	TRBV6-1
ASSPSRLAGGRAYNEQF	TRBJ2-1	TRBV18
ASSGTWVGGGAQETQY	TRBJ2-5	TRBV5-6
ASSLADYGYT	TRBJ1-2	TRBV28
ASSFADSGNTIY	TRBJ1-3	TRBV18
ASSSTSGRVDEQF	TRBJ2-1	TRBV11-2
ASSEDSGSGETQY	TRBJ2-5	TRBV2
ASSLVTLSTDTQY	TRBJ2-3	TRBV7-9
ASSLGGLAGVTGELF	TRBJ2-2	TRBV13